This T cell receptor (beta chain) comes out of a study of metastatic and nonmetastatic thyroid tumors. Background on the study: From malignant and benign thyroid patients, repertoires in blood and in tumor or nodule tissue were compared. Broader study findings: Malignant thyroid tumors reportedly exceeded benign nodules significantly in TCR beta diversity, with the difference appearing in blood and tumor.

In the authors' workflow: The study built a papillary thyroid cancer distant-metastasis classifier from CDR3 differences across clinicopathological groups. With MiXCR, TCRdb called clones anew from the PCR reads. The V and J calls reflect TCRdb's pipeline rather than the authors' work. The table has under 30,000 clones, about 15% seen once. CDR1 is LNHDA and CDR2 is SQIVND in the germline V gene (reference sequence). Trimming shortened V by 1 base and J by 3 bases, and 10 bases separated the two germline ends. CDR3 size: 15 residues. Prior to thyroid surgery, none of the patients had received any treatment. This clone was counted many times. Antigen unknown.

The sequenced sample was blood. The chain links TRBV19 to TRBJ2-1; weak D call: TRBD2 (6 bases). The sequence was collected from a male donor with papillary thyroid cancer or a benign thyroid nodule (not recorded which). Some clones in this sample may be carry-over from other donors' samples. The CDR3 nucleotides read TGTGCCAGTAGTATAGCCGGGAGTGGCTACAATGAGCAGTTCTTC. Its protein product is CASSIAGSGYNEQFF. The whole variable domain, filled in from reference TRBV19 and TRBJ2-1, reads DGGITQSPKYLFRKEGQNVTLSCEQNLNHDAMYWYRQDPGQGLRLIYYSQIVNDFQKGDIAEGYSVSREKKESFPLTVTSAQKNPTAFYLCASSIAGSGYNEQFFGPGTRLTVL.